This passage covers 7 T cell receptor beta chains from one sample sequenced in a study of blood T cell repertoires in COVID-19. Using immunoSEQ multiplex PCR, the repertoire was profiled, and TCRdb retains in-frame clones only, with some absent. Of 70,000 to 85,000 clones detected, approximately 86% appear once; the ten largest clones hold approximately 21%. The sequencing input was peripheral blood. Receptor source: an elderly woman in a cohort sampled during active or convalescent COVID-19.

A single count supports this clone. The V and J genes are TRBV9 and TRBJ2-1; 10 positions match TRBD2. The germline gives CDR1 SGDLS, CDR2 YYNGEE. CDR3 length: 16 residues. J was trimmed by 6 bases and V by 4 bases; bases with no gene match: 10. The chain's CDR3 is CASSPSSGSKGNEQFF. CDR3 in DNA: TGTGCCAGCAGCCCCTCTAGCGGGAGTAAAGGCAATGAGCAGTTCTTC.

This chain links TRBV29-1 with TRBJ1-1; TRBD1 matches at 8 bases. The ends lost 7 bases at V and 11 bases at J; junction bases unmatched: 6. The CDR3 totals 10 residues. CDR1 and CDR2 from the germline V gene are SQVTM and ANQGSEA. The CDR3: CSAMDRAAFF. The CDR3 DNA reads TGCAGCGCCATGGACAGGGCGGCTTTCTTT.

This clone has more than one count but fewer than ten. The V gene is TRBV6-1, the J gene TRBJ2-7; the match to TRBD2 covers 9 bases. The CDR3 spans 16 residues. After removal of 4 bases from V and 7 bases from J, the junction contained 14 bases not matched to a gene. The germline V gene has CDR1 MNHNS and CDR2 SASEGT. This CDR3 is CASSASLGAGGQEQYF. The CDR3, as DNA: TGTGCCAGCAGTGCTAGCCTCGGAGCGGGAGGTCAAGAGCAGTACTTC.

For the CDR3, the DNA is TGTGCCAGCAGCCCCGCCGGGACTAGCGGGAGAGATGAGCAGTTCTTC. Its translation: CASSPAGTSGRDEQFF. The chain carries TRBV7-3 and TRBJ2-1; TRBD2 matches 14 bases. The trim removed 5 bases at V and 8 bases at J, leaving 8 bases unmatched. The CDR3 totals 16 residues. From germline, CDR1 is SGHTA and CDR2 FQGTGA.

V gene TRBV2 combines with J gene TRBJ1-1; the D gene is possibly TRBD1 (6 bases). The ends were cut back, 7 bases at V and 2 bases at J, with 14 bases in the middle. CDR1 is SNHLY, CDR2 FYNNEI, per germline. The CDR3 runs 14 residues. The chain's CDR3 is CASTYRATNTEAFF. The CDR3 region has the DNA TGTGCCAGCACGTACAGGGCGACCAACACTGAAGCTTTCTTT.

This clone was counted a single time. The chain is built from TRBV28 and TRBJ1-2; D possibly corresponds to TRBD1 (6 bases). The V gene's germline CDR1 is MDHEN and CDR2 SYDVKM. V dropped 6 bases and J dropped 2 bases, with 13 bases sitting between them. The CDR3 extends over 14 amino acids. The CDR3, as DNA: TGTGCCAGCAGGGGGGCAGGGGCAAACTATGGCTACACCTTC. The encoded protein is CASRGAGANYGYTF.

This clone has more than one count but fewer than ten. This chain connects TRBV11-3 to TRBJ1-1; D is unresolved. V was shortened by 5 bases and J by 3 bases, with 16 bases between the two germline ends. CDR3 size: 15 residues. Germline V gene data show CDR1 as SGHNT and CDR2 as YENEEA. CDR3 sequence: CASSLRLGMDTEAFF. In nucleotides, the CDR3 is TGTGCCAGCAGCCTACGGTTGGGCATGGACACTGAAGCTTTCTTT.